Presented here are 29 T cell receptor beta chains from one specimen sequenced in a study of OX40 agonist ivuxolimab in advanced cancers. Sequencing was performed with immunoSEQ multiplex PCR; in TCRdb, only in-frame clones are kept and a portion is missing. The profile shows around 74,000 clones, over 75% of them singletons. Sequencing used CD4+ or CD8+ T cells sorted from blood, obtained in a trial of the OX40 agonist ivuxolimab. Every receptor here comes from an adult with an advanced solid tumor such as melanoma, head and neck, liver or kidney cancer.

The rearrangement uses TRBV7-2 and TRBJ1-1; possible D gene TRBD1, 5 bases. Trimming shortened V by 8 bases and J by 1 base, and 11 bases separated the two germline ends. Germline V gene sequence: CDR1 SGHTA, CDR2 FQGNSA. The CDR3 totals 13 residues. CDR3 in amino acids: CASSRQQNTEAFF. DNA of the CDR3: TGTGCCAGCTCCCGACAGCAGAACACTGAAGCTTTCTTT. Variable domain in full (rest from reference TRBV7-2 and TRBJ1-1): GAGVSQSPSNKVTEKGKDVELRCDPISGHTALYWYRQSLGQGLEFLIYFQGNSAPDKSGLPSDRFSAERTGGSVSTLTIQRTQQEDSAVYLCASSRQQNTEAFFGQGTRLTVV.

This chain uses TRBV30 with TRBJ1-2; D not resolved. Germline CDR1 reads GTSNPN; CDR2 reads SVGIG (reference sequence). Trimming removed 2 bases from V and 7 bases from J, with 11 bases in between. CDR3 length: 12 amino acids. CDR3 in DNA: TGTGCCTGGAGTCCCGGACTGGGTGGCTACACCTTC. The encoded protein is CAWSPGLGGYTF.

J is TRBJ1-6 and V is TRBV5-4; no definite D call. Trimming removed 2 bases at V and 1 base at J, with 4 bases between. The CDR3 consists of 14 residues. CDR1 and CDR2 (germline): SGHNT, YYREEE (reference sequence). CDR3 protein: CASSFRSYNSPLHF. CDR3 coding DNA: TGTGCCAGCAGCTTCCGATCCTATAATTCACCCCTCCACTTT.

The CDR3 bases are TGCAGCGTAGGGACTAACCAAGAGACCCAGTACTTC. Translation: CSVGTNQETQYF. The V and J genes are TRBV29-1 and TRBJ2-5; the match to TRBD2 covers 7 bases. Trimming removed 6 bases from V and 0 bases from J; junction bases left unmatched: 1. The CDR3 contains 12 residues. CDR1 and CDR2 (germline): SQVTM, ANQGSEA.

V is TRBV4-1 and J is TRBJ2-2; no reliable D call. This CDR3 has 15 amino acids. The V gene lost 0 bases and the J gene lost 1 base, with 6 bases spanning the gap. The germline CDR1 and CDR2 sequences are MGHRA and YSYEKL. The CDR3: CASSQEGRNTGELFF. For the CDR3, the DNA is TGCGCCAGCAGCCAAGAAGGGCGGAACACCGGGGAGCTGTTTTTT.

The rearrangement joins TRBV2 to TRBJ1-2; D not certain. The CDR3 runs 15 residues. The ends were cut back, 1 base at V and 0 bases at J, with 9 bases in the middle. Germline CDR1 reads SNHLY; CDR2 reads FYNNEI. CDR3 sequence (DNA): TGTGCCAGCAGTGAAGGCCAGGTCGCTAACTATGGCTACACCTTC. Its translation: CASSEGQVANYGYTF.

V is TRBV19 and J is TRBJ1-4, with 7 positions matching TRBD1. Germline V gene lookup returns CDR1 LNHDA and CDR2 SQIVND (reference sequence). The CDR3 extends over 16 amino acids. With V trimmed by 6 bases and J by 0 bases, 7 bases remained unmatched. The CDR3 protein is CASSDTGAPTNEKLFF. The CDR3 bases are TGTGCCAGTAGCGATACAGGGGCCCCAACTAATGAAAAACTGTTTTTT.

The chain couples TRBV7-2 to TRBJ2-7; 8 bases agree with TRBD2. The trim removed 0 bases at V and 1 base at J, leaving 8 bases unmatched. CDR1 is SGHTA and CDR2 is FQGNSA in the germline V gene. The CDR3 contains 17 residues. Here the CDR3 reads CASSLAGGAGASYEQYF. CDR3 nucleotides: TGTGCCAGCAGCTTAGCCGGGGGAGCGGGGGCATCCTACGAGCAGTACTTC.

The chain carries TRBV7-6 and TRBJ1-2; 8 bases are shared with TRBD1. The CDR3 totals 12 residues. With V trimmed by 5 bases and J by 7 bases, 3 bases remained unmatched. The germline gives CDR1 SGHVS, CDR2 FNYEAQ. The DNA of the CDR3 is TGTGCCAGCAGCGAGGACAGGGTTGGCTACACCTTC. It translates to CASSEDRVGYTF. The entire variable domain, with the rest obtained from reference TRBV7-6 and TRBJ1-2, is as follows: GAGVSQSPRYKVTKRGQDVALRCDPISGHVSLYWYRQALGQGPEFLTYFNYEAQQDKSGLPNDRFSAERPEGSISTLTIQRTEQRDSAMYRCASSEDRVGYTFGSGTRLTVV.

The genes are TRBV10-3 and TRBJ2-3; perhaps TRBD2 as D (6 bases). The CDR3 consists of 14 residues. The germline V and J ends were trimmed by 4 bases and 1 base, with 9 bases remaining between them. Germline V gene lookup returns CDR1 ENHRY and CDR2 SYGVKD. CDR3 in DNA: TGTGCCATCAGTGCCTCTAGCGGCACAGATACGCAGTATTTT. Protein: CAISASSGTDTQYF.

This chain joins TRBV7-2 and TRBJ2-7; 7 bases fit TRBD2. CDR3 size: 14 residues. The germline gives CDR1 SGHTA, CDR2 FQGNSA. Trimming removed 0 bases from V and 5 bases from J; junction bases left unmatched: 4. The CDR3 sequence is CASSLAGGFNEQYF. The CDR3, as DNA: TGTGCCAGCAGCTTAGCGGGGGGGTTTAACGAGCAGTACTTC.

The rearrangement uses TRBV10-3 and TRBJ1-5, with 8 bases identical to TRBD1. Germline V gives CDR1 ENHRY, CDR2 SYGVKD. V trimming: 4 bases; J trimming: 10 bases; junction bases outside the gene matches: 9. The CDR3 runs 14 residues. The CDR3 sequence is CAISALGQARPQHF. DNA of the CDR3: TGTGCCATCAGTGCGCTGGGACAGGCCCGCCCCCAGCATTTT.

J is TRBJ2-5 and V is TRBV7-8; tentative D call: TRBD2 (6 bases). V gave up 7 bases and J gave up 4 bases, with 19 bases separating them. The length of the CDR3 is 15 residues. CDR1 is SGHVS, CDR2 FQNEAQ, per germline. Written as DNA, the CDR3 is TGTGCCAGCACCATATGGGAGCGGGTGGGAGAGACCCAGTACTTC. Translation: CASTIWERVGETQYF. Full variable domain (missing parts from reference TRBV7-8 and TRBJ2-5): GAGVSQSPRYKVAKRGQDVALRCDPISGHVSLFWYQQALGQGPEFLTYFQNEAQLDKSGLPSDRFFAERPEGSVSTLKIQRTQQEDSAVYLCASTIWERVGETQYFGPGTRLLVL.

The chain employs TRBV30 and TRBJ2-5, with TRBD1 as a possible D gene (5 bases). V was cut by 4 bases and J by 4 bases, with 13 bases left in between. The CDR3 spans 13 residues. Germline V gene data show CDR1 as GTSNPN and CDR2 as SVGIG (reference sequence). The CDR3 DNA is TGTGCCTGGACCTCGGCAGGGCCAGAGACCCAGTACTTC. Its translation is CAWTSAGPETQYF.

The chain uses TRBV29-1 and TRBJ1-2, with D possibly matching TRBD1 (6 bases). Looked up from germline, CDR1 is SQVTM and CDR2 is ANQGSEA. This CDR3 has 13 amino acids. Trimming pared 2 bases from V and 8 bases from J, leaving 15 bases between. CDR3 region: CSVENREVRGYTF. Here the CDR3 DNA reads TGCAGCGTTGAAAACAGGGAAGTAAGAGGCTACACCTTC.

V gene TRBV18 combines with J gene TRBJ2-7, with 11 bases that match TRBD2. V was pared by 3 bases and J by 0 bases, with 4 bases of the junction left unmatched. This CDR3 comprises 16 residues. From germline, CDR1 is KGHSH and CDR2 LQKENI. CDR3 protein: CASSPLAGGISYEQYF. In DNA form, the CDR3 reads TGTGCCAGCTCACCTCTAGCGGGGGGCATCTCCTACGAGCAGTACTTC.

A single count supports this clone. The rearrangement uses TRBV2 and TRBJ1-1; weak D call: TRBD1 (5 bases). V lost 9 bases to trimming and J lost 4 bases, with 15 bases between them. The CDR3 extends over 13 amino acids. Looked up from germline, CDR1 is SNHLY and CDR2 is FYNNEI. In DNA, the CDR3 is TGTGCCAGTGAGGCGGAGGGGACCACTGAAGCTTTCTTT. As protein: CASEAEGTTEAFF. Filled out from reference TRBV2 and TRBJ1-1, the complete variable domain reads EPEVTQTPSHQVTQMGQEVILRCVPISNHLYFYWYRQILGQKVEFLVSFYNNEISEKSEIFDDQFSVERPDGSNFTLKIRSTKLEDSAMYFCASEAEGTTEAFFGQGTRLTVV.

V gene TRBV19 combines with J gene TRBJ1-6; D is undetermined. Germline CDR1 is LNHDA and CDR2 is SQIVND (reference sequence). The germline V and J ends were trimmed by 8 bases and 8 bases, with 16 bases remaining between them. This CDR3 has 14 residues. CDR3 bases: TGTGCCAGTGCGGAGGACGCCAGAGATTCACCCCTCCACTTT. Residues: CASAEDARDSPLHF.

This clone has more than one count but fewer than ten. The genes are TRBV7-4 and TRBJ1-5, with D maybe TRBD1 (6 bases). The germline V and J ends were trimmed by 2 bases and 0 bases, with 26 bases remaining between them. This CDR3 comprises 21 residues. The germline gives CDR1 SGHVT, CDR2 SQSDAQ. The CDR3 nucleotides are TGTGCCAGCAGCTTACCGCCGCCAGACAGGACGGGGATCTATAGCAATCAGCCCCAGCATTTT. The encoded protein is CASSLPPPDRTGIYSNQPQHF. The variable domain in full, with the rest retrieved from reference TRBV7-4 and TRBJ1-5, is GAGVSQSPRYKVAKRGRDVALRCDSISGHVTLYWYRQTLGQGSEVLTYSQSDAQRDKSGRPSGRFSAERPERSVSTLKIQRTEQGDSAVYLCASSLPPPDRTGIYSNQPQHFGDGTRLSIL.

J is TRBJ2-5 and V is TRBV4-3; either TRBD1 or TRBD2 may supply D (5 bases each). The CDR3 contains 17 residues. Germline-derived CDR1 and CDR2 are LGHNA and YSLEER. Trimming removed 0 bases at V and 1 base at J, with 15 bases between. The CDR3 spells CASSQDLWGTGQETQYF. The CDR3 DNA follows: TGCGCCAGCAGCCAAGATCTTTGGGGGACGGGCCAAGAGACCCAGTACTTC.

This chain uses TRBV10-3 with TRBJ2-6; D tentatively fits TRBD1 or TRBD2 (5 bases each). V was shortened by 5 bases and J by 0 bases, with 17 bases between the two germline ends. The CDR3 is made up of 18 amino acids. In germline, CDR1 is ENHRY, CDR2 SYGVKD. In DNA, the CDR3 is TGTGCCATCAGTTCGGATGGGACCGCTGTCTCTGGGGCCAACGTCCTGACTTTC. Protein: CAISSDGTAVSGANVLTF.

The chain links TRBV7-2 to TRBJ1-3; TRBD1 might be the D (6 bases). CDR1 is SGHTA and CDR2 is FQGNSA in the germline V gene. Trimming took 3 bases from V and 2 from J, leaving 11 bases between them. The CDR3 spans 15 residues. CDR3: CASSFGAGAGNTIYF. CDR3 bases: TGTGCCAGCAGCTTTGGGGCAGGGGCTGGAAACACCATATATTTT.

The CDR3 protein is CASRPGAKNIQYF. In nucleotides, the CDR3 is TGTGCCAGCCGCCCCGGAGCCAAAAACATTCAGTACTTC. This chain links TRBV28 with TRBJ2-4, with D hard to call. V was cut by 8 bases and J by 0 bases, with 8 bases left in between. Germline CDR1 MDHEN, CDR2 SYDVKM. The CDR3 totals 13 residues.

The chain employs TRBV5-1 and TRBJ2-5; possible D gene TRBD1, 6 bases. The CDR3 has 15 amino acids. V dropped 1 base and J dropped 0 bases, with 10 bases sitting between them. Germline lookup yields CDR1 SGHRS and CDR2 YFSETQ. CDR3 residues: CASSLRGTNQETQYF. The CDR3 DNA follows: TGCGCCAGCAGCTTGCGAGGGACAAACCAAGAGACCCAGTACTTC.

V is TRBV7-8 and J is TRBJ1-2; the D is unclear. Deletions cut 0 bases from V and 4 bases from J, with 12 bases between. The germline CDR1 and CDR2 sequences are SGHVS and FQNEAQ. The CDR3 covers 15 residues. The CDR3 DNA is TGTGCCAGCAGCTTAGCCGAGGTCGGAGCCTATGGCTACACCTTC. It yields the protein CASSLAEVGAYGYTF.

The chain employs TRBV7-2 and TRBJ2-3, with 8 bases that match TRBD2. The CDR3 contains 15 residues. Germline loops: CDR1 SGHTA, CDR2 FQGNSA. Losses at the gene ends were 1 base for V and 4 bases for J; bases not matched to a gene: 4. The CDR3: CASSLVAGGADTQYF. The CDR3 nucleotides are TGTGCCAGCAGCTTAGTGGCGGGGGGAGCAGATACGCAGTATTTT.

This clone appeared once. CDR3 sequence: CASSYLLRGGTGELFF. In DNA form, the CDR3 reads TGTGCCAGCAGTTACCTTCTGAGGGGAGGCACCGGGGAGCTGTTTTTT. The V gene is TRBV6-6, the J gene TRBJ2-2; weak D call: TRBD2 (6 bases). This CDR3 has 16 residues. Trimming took off 2 bases at V and 4 bases at J, with 14 bases between the two ends. Germline V gene sequence: CDR1 MNHNY, CDR2 SVGAGI (reference sequence).

The V and J genes are TRBV2 and TRBJ1-4, with D hard to call. The CDR3 is 13 amino acids. V was shortened by 8 bases and J by 7 bases, with 14 bases between the two germline ends. CDR1 and CDR2 (germline): SNHLY, FYNNEI. CDR3 DNA sequence: TGTGCCAGCCTGCGGGAATGGAGTGAAAAACTGTTTTTT. Protein sequence: CASLREWSEKLFF.

The chain has TRBV4-1 and TRBJ2-6; 7 bases agree with TRBD1. Germline CDR1 is MGHRA and CDR2 is YSYEKL. CDR3 length: 18 amino acids. Trimming cost V 1 base and J 3 bases; bases outside gene matches: 9. Here the CDR3 DNA reads TGCGCCAGCAGCCAAGTCGGGGTAGGGGGCGGTGGGGCCAACGTCCTGACTTTC. This sequence encodes CASSQVGVGGGGANVLTF.